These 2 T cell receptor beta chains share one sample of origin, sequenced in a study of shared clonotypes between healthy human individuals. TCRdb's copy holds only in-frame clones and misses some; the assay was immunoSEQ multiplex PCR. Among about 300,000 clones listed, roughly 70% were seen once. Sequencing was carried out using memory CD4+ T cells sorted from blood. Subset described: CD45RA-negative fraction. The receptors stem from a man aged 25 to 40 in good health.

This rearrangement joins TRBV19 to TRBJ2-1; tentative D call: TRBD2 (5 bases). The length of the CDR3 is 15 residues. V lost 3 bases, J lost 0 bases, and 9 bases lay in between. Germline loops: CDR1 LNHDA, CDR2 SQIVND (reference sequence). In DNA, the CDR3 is TGTGCCAGTAGTATCTGGGAGAACTCCTACAATGAGCAGTTCTTC. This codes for CASSIWENSYNEQFF.

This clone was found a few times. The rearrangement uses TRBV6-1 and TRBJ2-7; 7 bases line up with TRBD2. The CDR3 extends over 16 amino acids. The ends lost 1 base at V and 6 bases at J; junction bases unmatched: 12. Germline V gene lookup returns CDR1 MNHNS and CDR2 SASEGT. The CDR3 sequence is CASSEEGLPASSEQYF. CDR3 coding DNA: TGTGCCAGCAGTGAAGAGGGACTACCGGCCTCCAGCGAGCAGTACTTC.